The TCR beta chain under discussion was sequenced for a study of cytomegalovirus exposure and HLA in healthy donors. Study-wide results and limits: Available immune exposure information covered CMV serostatus only. In an earlier analysis, about 87% or about 30%: the productive usage of most TCR beta V segments. Among TCR beta chains of equal frequency, HLA-associated ones were more clonally expanded in a later analysis. Some V segments, including TRBV6-2 and TRBV6-3, were excluded as indistinguishable.

On this clone: What it binds is unknown.

The V end lost 3 bases, the J end lost 8 bases, and 10 bases lay between the germline ends. The germline CDR1 and CDR2 sequences are LGHNA and YSLEER. The CDR3 loop spans 12 amino acids. The PCR used 60 Vbeta and 13 Jbeta primers. The table came from immunoSEQ multiplex PCR; TCRdb's copy has only in-frame clones and leaves some out. This sample yields approximately 170,000 clones, of which more than 80% are seen a single time; 2% to 2.5% belongs to the top ten. Sequencing input: PBMCs. This clonotype was sampled from a male donor in good health and CMV-seronegative. This sequence joins TRBV4-3 and TRBJ1-2; D gene unclear. The CDR3 DNA is TGCGCCAGCAGCCACTGGACTGGAGGCTACACCTTC. Translated: CASSHWTGGYTF.